This T cell receptor beta chain came from a study of memory CD4+ T cells and cytomegalovirus serostatus. About the study: Donors were healthy Belgian adults, several CMV seropositive and approximately 25 seronegative.

The sort gate was single viable CD3+CD4+CD8-CD45RO+ cells for memory CD4+ T cells. Trimming pared 2 bases from V and 3 bases from J, leaving 10 bases between. CDR1 is SGHNT and CDR2 is YYREEE in the germline V gene (reference sequence). The CDR3 length is 14 residues. Study-wide findings and caveats: Each of 65 to 75 CMV-associated TCRbeta sequences occurred in one to five individuals.

Per the study methods: After removing out-of-frame reads, under 2.5 million distinct TCRbeta sequences remained. Produced via immunoSEQ multiplex PCR; TCRdb's table is partial and in-frame only. The V and J calls and the clone size are those of that table, but D and trimming were determined from the DNA. The sample has approximately 50,000 clones, 70% to 80% seen once. Remarks on this clone: The antigen remains undetermined.

This receptor was taken from an adult in good health and CMV-seropositive. The gene calls are TRBV5-4 and TRBJ2-3; possible D gene TRBD1, 6 bases. Sequencing was carried out using memory CD4+ T cells from blood. The DNA of the CDR3 is TGTGCCAGCAGCTTTCCCGGGACAACAGATACGCAGTATTTT. Translated: CASSFPGTTDTQYF.